The rows below give T cell receptor beta chains drawn from one sample of a study of CD8+ T cells in alopecia areata. Libraries were prepared by immunoSEQ multiplex PCR; TCRdb keeps only in-frame clonotypes and omits some of them. The profile covers 120,000 or so clones, with over 60% appearing a single time and around 5.7% taken by the ten largest. The sequencing here drew on CD4+ T cells sorted from blood, taken at week 4, from a patient treated with tofacitinib. The receptors were gathered from a human donor with alopecia areata. Each CDR3 is given without its conserved first and last residue.

TRBJ2-5 | TRBV19 | ASTQQGTRMETQY
TRBJ2-7 | TRBV29-1 | SVFNSTRSYEQY
TRBJ2-7 | TRBV15 | ATSRDQNEQY
TRBJ2-3 | TRBV2 | ATHKNRARGTDTQY
TRBJ1-5 | TRBV29-1 | SARDSNQPQH
TRBJ2-1 | TRBV2 | ASLWGIAGGRF
TRBJ1-5 | TRBV30 | AWEPGTGLNQPQH
TRBJ1-1 | TRBV27 | ASSLRGPRGTEAF
TRBJ2-6 | TRBV7-8 | ASSLLWVTGANVLT
TRBJ2-2 | TRBV7-9 | ASSLGQPNTGELF